The 24 T cell receptor beta chains listed next were all sequenced from one sample in a study of chemoradiotherapy in HPV16-positive cancers. This table comes from immunoSEQ multiplex PCR, and its TCRdb copy is limited to in-frame clones, with some not included. The data hold 11,000 or so clones, with 76% observed a single time. This specimen was acquired from a patient who underwent chemoradiotherapy. Every receptor here comes from a human donor with HPV-associated anogenital cancer.

V and J are TRBV29-1 and TRBJ1-1; D ambiguous. Trimming stripped 5 bases from V and 5 bases from J, with 15 bases between. The germline V gene has CDR1 SQVTM and CDR2 ANQGSEA. The CDR3 is 13 amino acids. The CDR3 region has the DNA TGCAGCGTTCAGGTGACTTCGGGGACTGAAGCTTTCTTT. It yields the protein CSVQVTSGTEAFF.

The chain carries TRBV6-1 and TRBJ2-1; D gene unclear. Trimming left V 8 bases short and J 5 bases short, with 7 bases between. The germline CDR1 and CDR2 sequences are MNHNS and SASEGT. The CDR3 is 11 amino acids. CDR3 coding DNA: TGTGCCAGCCAACCTAACAATGAGCAGTTCTTC. This encodes CASQPNNEQFF.

The genes are TRBV7-8 and TRBJ2-3; D call uncertain. There are 12 residues in the CDR3. The germline V gene encodes CDR1 SGHVS and CDR2 FQNEAQ. Trimming took 0 bases from V and 6 from J, leaving 4 bases between them. CDR3 protein: CASSLAVDTQYF. CDR3 bases: TGTGCCAGCAGCTTAGCGGTGGATACGCAGTATTTT.

V gene TRBV11-2 combines with J gene TRBJ2-2; TRBD1 matches at 7 bases. With V trimmed by 4 bases and J by 6 bases, 11 bases remained unmatched. Germline V gene sequence: CDR1 SGHAT, CDR2 FQNNGV. The CDR3 loop spans 16 amino acids. CDR3 coding DNA: TGTGCCAGCAGCTCTTACAGGGGTGGGGTCCCCGGGGAGCTGTTTTTT. Translation gives CASSSYRGGVPGELFF.

In nucleotides, the CDR3 is TGTGCCAGTATAAGGGACAGGGGGAGGGAGACCCAGTACTTC. Protein: CASIRDRGRETQYF. The V gene is TRBV2, the J gene TRBJ2-5, with TRBD1 matching over 11 bases. Trimming took 9 bases from V and 5 from J; bases not matched to a gene: 8. The CDR3 loop spans 14 amino acids. Germline lookup yields CDR1 SNHLY and CDR2 FYNNEI.

This clone appeared a single time. The chain couples TRBV5-1 to TRBJ2-1; 11 nucleotides match TRBD1. The CDR3 spans 14 residues. V was pared by 4 bases and J by 8 bases, with 5 bases of the junction left unmatched. Germline V gene data show CDR1 as SGHRS and CDR2 as YFSETQ. DNA of the CDR3: TGCGCCAGCAGCAGTCCGGGACAGGGGGATGAGCAGTTCTTC. This codes for CASSSPGQGDEQFF.

The genes are TRBV18 and TRBJ1-1; TRBD1 matches at 7 bases. This CDR3 contains 13 residues. The junction had 4 bases not matched to a gene; V was cut back by 0 bases and J by 9 bases. Germline V gives CDR1 KGHSH, CDR2 LQKENI. CDR3 amino acids: CASSPPPRGKAFF. CDR3 nucleotide sequence: TGTGCCAGCTCACCACCCCCCAGGGGGAAAGCTTTCTTT.

The J gene is TRBJ2-1, the V gene TRBV4-1; weak D call: TRBD1 (7 bases). The CDR3 consists of 15 residues. Germline V CDR1 and CDR2: MGHRA, YSYEKL. V lost 3 bases and J 4 bases, leaving 13 bases between the germline ends. The CDR3: CASSHRGVEYNEQFF. For the CDR3, the DNA is TGCGCCAGCAGCCACAGGGGGGTAGAGTACAATGAGCAGTTCTTC.

CDR3 loop: CASTELAGGYYGYTF. The CDR3 region has the DNA TGTGCCAGCACCGAACTGGCAGGGGGGTACTATGGCTACACCTTC. The V and J genes are TRBV6-1 and TRBJ1-2; 7 bases agree with TRBD1. Trimming took 7 bases from V and 3 from J; bases not matched to a gene: 11. CDR3 length: 15 amino acids. Looked up from germline, CDR1 is MNHNS and CDR2 is SASEGT.

The rearrangement joins TRBV4-3 to TRBJ1-2; D uncertain. The CDR3 consists of 15 residues. Between the trimmed V and J ends, which lost 0 bases and 0 bases, there was a span of 8 bases. Per the germline V gene, CDR1 is LGHNA and CDR2 is YSLEER. CDR3 in DNA: TGCGCCAGCAGCCAAGATGGCCGTTCTAACTATGGCTACACCTTC. This sequence encodes CASSQDGRSNYGYTF.

The J gene is TRBJ1-5, the V gene TRBV28; D possibly corresponds to TRBD1 (5 bases). V was trimmed by 5 bases and J by 6 bases, leaving 14 bases between them. The length of the CDR3 is 14 residues. Germline V CDR1 and CDR2: MDHEN, SYDVKM. CDR3 loop: CASSNRGRSQPQHF. The CDR3 coding sequence is TGTGCCAGCAGTAACCGGGGACGGAGTCAGCCCCAGCATTTT. Using reference TRBV28 and TRBJ1-5 for the parts outside the CDR3, the full variable domain is DVKVTQSSRYLVKRTGEKVFLECVQDMDHENMFWYRQDPGLGLRLIYFSYDVKMKEKGDIPEGYSVSREKKERFSLILESASTNQTSMYLCASSNRGRSQPQHFGDGTRLSIL.

V and J are TRBV30 and TRBJ2-1; D is perhaps TRBD1 or TRBD2 (5 bases each). CDR1 GTSNPN and CDR2 SVGIG come from the germline V gene (reference sequence). CDR3 length: 14 amino acids. The V end was cut by 1 base, the J end by 8 bases, with 15 bases between. The CDR3 DNA reads as TGTGCCTGGAGTGGGGTGGGCCTGGGGGATGAGCAGTTCTTC. It is translated as CAWSGVGLGDEQFF. Based on the CDR3 plus reference TRBV30 and TRBJ2-1, the full variable domain is SQTIHQWPATLVQPVGSPLSLECTVEGTSNPNLYWYRQAAGRGLQLLFYSVGIGQISSEVPQNLSASRPQDRQFILSSKKLLLSDSGFYLCAWSGVGLGDEQFFGPGTRLTVL.

This clone was found a few times. This chain links TRBV30 with TRBJ1-2; no clear D. V lost 2 bases and J lost 0, with 7 bases in between. The germline V gene has CDR1 GTSNPN and CDR2 SVGIG (reference sequence). This CDR3 spans 13 amino acids. The CDR3 DNA reads TGTGCCTGGAGTAGGAGGGCTAACTATGGCTACACCTTC. Translated: CAWSRRANYGYTF. Full variable domain (outside the CDR3, taken from reference TRBV30 and TRBJ1-2): SQTIHQWPATLVQPVGSPLSLECTVEGTSNPNLYWYRQAAGRGLQLLFYSVGIGQISSEVPQNLSASRPQDRQFILSSKKLLLSDSGFYLCAWSRRANYGYTFGSGTRLTVV.

This clone was counted a few times. The chain recombines TRBV2 with TRBJ1-2; maybe TRBD1 (6 bases). The V end was cut by 1 base, the J end by 3 bases, with 12 bases between. The CDR3 length is 15 residues. The germline CDR1 and CDR2 sequences are SNHLY and FYNNEI. CDR3 DNA: TGTGCCAGCAGTGAAGTGAAGGGGGGTTACTATGGCTACACCTTC. Amino acid sequence: CASSEVKGGYYGYTF.

The chain couples TRBV19 to TRBJ1-4; D ambiguous. CDR3 length: 15 residues. Looked up from germline, CDR1 is LNHDA and CDR2 is SQIVND (reference sequence). Trimming left V 7 bases short and J 0 bases short, with 12 bases between. The CDR3 protein is CASKPAGATNEKLFF. CDR3 DNA: TGTGCCAGTAAGCCGGCGGGCGCAACTAATGAAAAACTGTTTTTT.

The chain combines TRBV4-1 with TRBJ1-5; the D is unclear. V was cut by 2 bases and J by 5 bases, with 10 bases left in between. Germline CDR1 MGHRA, CDR2 YSYEKL. The CDR3 loop spans 14 amino acids. The CDR3 reads CASSQTQWYQPQHF. The CDR3 DNA sequence: TGCGCCAGCAGCCAAACTCAGTGGTATCAGCCCCAGCATTTT.

The rearrangement links TRBV30 to TRBJ2-7; perhaps TRBD2 as D (5 bases). The CDR3 consists of 14 residues. The germline V gene has CDR1 GTSNPN and CDR2 SVGIG (reference sequence). V lost 3 bases and J 4 bases, leaving 16 bases between the germline ends. CDR3 DNA sequence: TGTGCCTGGAGGGTTCGAGGGTTATCGTACGAGCAGTACTTC. Its translation: CAWRVRGLSYEQYF.

A single count supports this clone. This chain connects TRBV7-8 to TRBJ1-1; weak D call: TRBD1 (5 bases). Germline V gives CDR1 SGHVS, CDR2 FQNEAQ. The CDR3 spans 14 residues. V dropped 5 bases and J dropped 1 base, with 11 bases sitting between them. This chain's CDR3 is CASSEQAPNTEAFF. The CDR3 nucleotides are TGTGCCAGCAGCGAACAGGCTCCGAACACTGAAGCTTTCTTT.

A single count supports this clone. This chain's CDR3 is CASILLRDSEQYF. DNA of the CDR3: TGTGCCAGCATACTTCTCCGGGACAGCGAGCAGTACTTC. V gene TRBV6-5 combines with J gene TRBJ2-7; the match to TRBD1 covers 7 bases. V dropped 7 bases and J dropped 6; count of bases not matched to a gene: 9. Germline V CDR1 and CDR2: MNHEY, SVGAGI. CDR3 size: 13 residues.

The rearrangement links TRBV18 to TRBJ1-1; D remains ambiguous. V was clipped by 6 bases and J by 1 base, with 9 bases between them. Germline CDR1 KGHSH, CDR2 LQKENI. There are 13 residues in the CDR3. CDR3 loop: CASSRTGNTEAFF. The CDR3 DNA is TGTGCCAGCTCCAGGACGGGGAACACTGAAGCTTTCTTT.

The sample holds one count of this clone. The V and J genes are TRBV30 and TRBJ1-1; no firm D call. The CDR3 consists of 11 residues. Germline CDR1 is GTSNPN and CDR2 is SVGIG (reference sequence). Trimming shortened V by 3 bases and J by 5 bases, and 7 bases separated the two germline ends. The CDR3 DNA reads TGTGCCTGGAGGGATGAGACTGAAGCTTTCTTT. Amino acid sequence: CAWRDETEAFF.

The genes are TRBV10-1 and TRBJ1-1; 8 nucleotides match TRBD1. Germline V gives CDR1 WNHNN, CDR2 SYGVQD (reference sequence). V dropped 0 bases and J dropped 5; count of bases not matched to a gene: 8. This CDR3 is 16 amino acids long. CDR3: CASSESTTGGITEAFF. Here the CDR3 DNA reads TGCGCCAGCAGTGAGTCGACAACAGGGGGTATTACTGAAGCTTTCTTT.

V gene TRBV9 combines with J gene TRBJ2-1; TRBD2 matches at 8 bases. V was pared by 3 bases and J by 3 bases, with 11 bases of the junction left unmatched. CDR1 is SGDLS, CDR2 YYNGEE, per germline. The CDR3 loop spans 17 amino acids. The CDR3 protein is CASSAVGWRGDYNEQFF. Here the CDR3 DNA reads TGTGCCAGCAGCGCAGTAGGTTGGCGGGGGGACTACAATGAGCAGTTCTTC.

The gene calls are TRBV4-3 and TRBJ2-1, with D possibly being TRBD1 or TRBD2 (5 bases each). The CDR3 has 17 residues. Per germline, CDR1 LGHNA and CDR2 YSLEER. Trimming cost V 0 bases and J 5 bases, with 17 bases left between them. DNA for the CDR3: TGCGCCAGCAGCCAAGAAGGTATCGGGACGCGAAACAATGAGCAGTTCTTC. It specifies CASSQEGIGTRNNEQFF.